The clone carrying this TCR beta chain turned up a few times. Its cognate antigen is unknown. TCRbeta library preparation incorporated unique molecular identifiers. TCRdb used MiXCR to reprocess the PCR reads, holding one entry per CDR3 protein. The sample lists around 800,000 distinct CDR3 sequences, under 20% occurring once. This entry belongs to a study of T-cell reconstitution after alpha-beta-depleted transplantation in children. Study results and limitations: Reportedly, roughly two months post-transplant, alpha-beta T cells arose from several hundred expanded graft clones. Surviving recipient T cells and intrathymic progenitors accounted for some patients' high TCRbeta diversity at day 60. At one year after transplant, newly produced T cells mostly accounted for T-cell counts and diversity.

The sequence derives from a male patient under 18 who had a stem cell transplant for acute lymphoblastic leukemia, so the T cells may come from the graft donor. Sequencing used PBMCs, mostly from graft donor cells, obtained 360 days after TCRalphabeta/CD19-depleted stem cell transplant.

The CDR3 sequence is CASSLRQGGPTDTQYF. CDR3 DNA: TGTGCCAGCAGCCTTCGACAGGGAGGACCTACAGATACGCAGTATTTT. The rearrangement joins TRBV5-5 to TRBJ2-3; a weak D match, TRBD1 (7 bases). The germline V and J ends were trimmed by 4 bases and 3 bases, with 18 bases remaining between them. CDR3 length: 16 amino acids. The V gene's germline CDR1 is SGHKS and CDR2 YYEKEE (reference sequence). Combining the CDR3 with reference TRBV5-5 and TRBJ2-3 gives the whole variable domain DAGVTQSPTHLIKTRGQQVTLRCSPISGHKSVSWYQQVLGQGPQFIFQYYEKEERGRGNFPDRFSARQFPNYSSELNVNALLLGDSALYLCASSLRQGGPTDTQYFGPGTRLTVL.